Each of the 26 T cell receptor beta chains below was sequenced from the same sample in a study of early T cells in non-severe SARS-CoV-2 infection. TCRdb re-analysed the 5' RACE reads in MiXCR, keeping a single row per CDR3 protein. The sample lists tens of thousands of distinct CDR3 sequences; under 15% were seen once. Sequencing used whole blood, obtained at baseline. All receptors come from an adult who was a healthcare worker with PCR-confirmed SARS-CoV-2 infection or an uninfected control (not recorded which).

This clonotype was recorded a few times. CDR3: CASRKTRQPQHF. CDR3 bases: TGTGCCAGCAGAAAGACCCGTCAGCCCCAGCATTTT. The genes are TRBV14 and TRBJ1-5; no definite D call. This CDR3 contains 12 residues. V was cut by 6 bases and J by 6 bases, with 9 bases left in between. Germline V gives CDR1 SGHDN, CDR2 FVKESK.

This clonotype was detected a few times. The chain employs TRBV12-3 or TRBV12-4 and TRBJ2-7; 9 nucleotides align to TRBD1. This CDR3 has 14 amino acids. Unmatched junction bases numbered 7, after V lost 5 bases and J lost 5 bases. CDR3 residues: CASSRAGTGHEQYF. The CDR3 DNA reads TGTGCCAGCAGTCGCGCCGGGACAGGGCACGAGCAGTACTTC.

V and J are TRBV6-6 and TRBJ2-2; TRBD2 matches at 7 bases. Germline CDR1 MNHNY, CDR2 SVGAGI (reference sequence). This CDR3 comprises 17 residues. The ends lost 1 base at V and 1 base at J; junction bases unmatched: 6. The CDR3 is CASSYFRLAENTGELFF. CDR3 DNA sequence: TGTGCCAGCAGTTACTTCCGACTAGCTGAGAACACCGGGGAGCTGTTTTTT.

V is TRBV6-5 and J is TRBJ2-7, with a weak D call TRBD1 (6 bases). The germline CDR1 and CDR2 sequences are MNHEY and SVGAGI. This CDR3 has 13 residues. V lost 0 bases to trimming and J lost 5 bases, with 8 bases between them. For the CDR3, the DNA is TGTGCCAGCAGTTACTCGGGACAAGACGAGCAGTACTTC. Its translation is CASSYSGQDEQYF.

This clonotype has a handful of counts. This chain connects TRBV28 to TRBJ2-7; tentative D call: TRBD1 (7 bases). CDR1 and CDR2 (germline): MDHEN, SYDVKM. V lost 1 base and J 5 bases, leaving 18 bases between the germline ends. The CDR3 spans 16 residues. The CDR3 spells CASSLFAAGGRHEQYF. CDR3 sequence (DNA): TGTGCCAGCAGTTTATTCGCGGCAGGGGGGCGGCACGAGCAGTACTTC.

This clonotype was detected ten times or more. J is TRBJ2-3 and V is TRBV20-1; TRBD2 agrees at 11 bases. Germline CDR1 reads DFQATT; CDR2 reads SNEGSKA (reference sequence). This CDR3 is 16 amino acids long. V was pared by 0 bases and J by 6 bases, with 8 bases of the junction left unmatched. This CDR3 reads CSARDVARTSGDTQYF. In nucleotides, the CDR3 is TGCAGTGCTAGAGATGTCGCTCGGACTAGCGGGGATACGCAGTATTTT.

In this sample, this clonotype turned up many times. The chain employs TRBV5-8 and TRBJ2-1; possible D gene TRBD2, 5 bases. CDR1 SGHTS and CDR2 YDEGEE come from the germline V gene. This CDR3 is built from 14 residues. V dropped 3 bases and J dropped 9 bases, with 16 bases sitting between them. DNA for the CDR3: TGTGCCAGCAGCTGGACCCCAGGCGGGTCTGAGCAGTTCTTC. Encoded protein: CASSWTPGGSEQFF.

The rearrangement joins TRBV24-1 to TRBJ2-1; 7 bases fit TRBD2. The germline CDR1 and CDR2 sequences are KGHDR and SFDVKD. V dropped 5 bases and J dropped 6; count of bases not matched to a gene: 6. The length of the CDR3 is 14 residues. In DNA, the CDR3 is TGTGCCACCAGTGGGGCGGGAGCAATCAATGAGCAGTTCTTC. It is translated as CATSGAGAINEQFF.

The chain uses TRBV27 and TRBJ2-3; D tentatively fits TRBD1 or TRBD2 (5 bases each). The germline V gene has CDR1 MNHEY and CDR2 SMNVEV (reference sequence). The CDR3 consists of 13 residues. Trimming left V 3 bases short and J 6 bases short, with 10 bases between. CDR3 in DNA: TGTGCCAGCAGTTTTTTGGGACCGGATACGCAGTATTTT. It specifies CASSFLGPDTQYF.

This chain links TRBV20-1 with TRBJ2-3; D uncertain. V lost 5 bases to trimming and J lost 0 bases, with 9 bases between them. Germline CDR1 and CDR2: DFQATT and SNEGSKA (reference sequence). This CDR3 comprises 13 residues. The CDR3 protein is CSAEDSSTDTQYF. The CDR3 region has the DNA TGCAGTGCTGAGGATTCTAGCACAGATACGCAGTATTTT.

By share of the sample, this clonotype is medium-sized. The chain combines TRBV29-1 with TRBJ1-4; TRBD1 matches at 8 bases. The CDR3 runs 12 residues. The V segment lost 7 bases and the J segment 8 bases; nucleotides outside the gene matches: 6. Germline CDR1 reads SQVTM; CDR2 reads ANQGSEA. This chain's CDR3 is CSGGQGREKLFF. The DNA for the CDR3 is TGCAGCGGAGGACAGGGACGGGAAAAACTGTTTTTT.

This clonotype was seen repeatedly, ten times or more. CDR3 region: CASSYGTQWGGYTF. The CDR3 nucleotides are TGTGCCAGCAGTTACGGGACGCAATGGGGGGGCTACACCTTC. The chain combines TRBV6-6 with TRBJ1-2, with D possibly being TRBD1 (5 bases). Looked up from germline, CDR1 is MNHNY and CDR2 is SVGAGI (reference sequence). Trimming removed 2 bases at V and 8 bases at J, with 15 bases between. This CDR3 has 14 residues.

This clonotype appeared a few times. The gene calls are TRBV4-3 and TRBJ2-1, with 9 bases fitting TRBD2. The germline gives CDR1 LGHNA, CDR2 YSLEER. The CDR3 runs 18 residues. The ends lost 0 bases at V and 9 bases at J; junction bases unmatched: 15. Written as DNA, the CDR3 is TGCGCCAGCAGCCAAGAGGCCGGGCTAGCGGGAAAGTTAGGTGAGCAGTTCTTC. Translated, it gives CASSQEAGLAGKLGEQFF.

The CDR3 DNA reads as TGTGCCAGCTCTCGGACTAGCGGGAAATACAATGAGCAGTTCTTC. This codes for CASSRTSGKYNEQFF. This chain uses TRBV18 with TRBJ2-1, with 12 bases aligning to TRBD2. The CDR3 spans 15 residues. The V and J ends lost 6 bases and 4 bases, in that order; junction bases with no gene match: 4. The germline CDR1 and CDR2 sequences are KGHSH and LQKENI.

The chain combines TRBV12-3 or TRBV12-4 with TRBJ2-5, with 10 positions matching TRBD2. After removal of 6 bases from V and 5 bases from J, the junction contained 12 bases not matched to a gene. The CDR3 consists of 16 residues. Here the CDR3 DNA reads TGTGCCAGCAGCCCCGCTAGCGGGAGTCGGAAGGAGACCCAGTACTTC. It specifies CASSPASGSRKETQYF.

The chain joins TRBV30 to TRBJ2-3; 10 nucleotides agree with TRBD2. Per germline, CDR1 GTSNPN and CDR2 SVGIG (reference sequence). V lost 3 bases, J lost 0 bases, and 6 bases stayed unmatched. The CDR3 consists of 16 residues. This CDR3 reads CAWRSGRALSTDTQYF. In DNA, the CDR3 is TGTGCCTGGAGAAGCGGGAGGGCCTTAAGCACAGATACGCAGTATTTT.

Ten or more counts support this clonotype. The chain employs TRBV5-1 and TRBJ2-1; the D gene is possibly TRBD1 (5 bases). The CDR3 consists of 15 residues. Trimming cost V 4 bases and J 0 bases, with 11 bases left between them. CDR1 and CDR2 from the germline V gene are SGHRS and YFSETQ. As DNA, the CDR3 is TGCGCCAGCAGCGCGGACACCCTCTCCTACAATGAGCAGTTCTTC. Amino acid sequence: CASSADTLSYNEQFF.

This sequence joins TRBV7-8 and TRBJ2-7, with 8 bases that match TRBD2. The CDR3 length is 16 residues. After removal of 0 bases from V and 3 bases from J, the junction contained 7 bases not matched to a gene. Per germline, CDR1 SGHVS and CDR2 FQNEAQ. The CDR3 nucleotides read TGTGCCAGCAGCTTAGCAGCAAGCGGGGGCCACTACGAGCAGTACTTC. It encodes CASSLAASGGHYEQYF.

This clonotype occurred a few times. The chain links TRBV21-1 to TRBJ2-7; TRBD2 reflects the table's D call only, with no check against the DNA. TRBV21-1 counts as a pseudogene. This CDR3 has 14 residues. In nucleotides, the CDR3 is TGTGCCATTTACTTAGCGGGAGGGCCCCACGAGCAGTACTTC. As protein: CAIYLAGGPHEQYF.

There are a few counts of this clonotype. The gene calls are TRBV19 and TRBJ2-1; D gene uncertain. Trimming stripped 6 bases from V and 3 bases from J, with 12 bases between. This CDR3 has 14 residues. Germline-derived CDR1 and CDR2 are LNHDA and SQIVND (reference sequence). The CDR3 region is CASRSGNFYNEQFF. The CDR3 nucleotides are TGTGCCAGTAGGTCGGGCAACTTCTACAATGAGCAGTTCTTC.

This clonotype was seen only a few times. This sequence joins TRBV6-2 or TRBV6-3 and TRBJ2-7; 12 bases fit TRBD2. From germline, CDR1 is MNHEY and CDR2 SVGEGT. This CDR3 spans 15 amino acids. V trimming: 4 bases; J trimming: 4 bases; junction bases outside the gene matches: 5. CDR3 nucleotide sequence: TGTGCCAGCAGTTCTTGGACTAGCGGGGTTTACGAGCAGTACTTC. Amino acids: CASSSWTSGVYEQYF.

The chain is built from TRBV27 and TRBJ2-2; D is uncertain. The V end lost 5 bases, the J end lost 7 bases, and 17 bases lay between the germline ends. This CDR3 comprises 15 residues. Germline loops: CDR1 MNHEY, CDR2 SMNVEV (reference sequence). Here the CDR3 DNA reads TGTGCCAGCAGTCGGGCAGGACCAGGTGGCGGGGAGCTGTTTTTT. This gives the protein CASSRAGPGGGELFF.

This clonotype has just a few counts. The chain links TRBV28 to TRBJ2-7, with TRBD2 as a possible D gene (6 bases). This CDR3 comprises 13 residues. Germline V lookup: CDR1 MDHEN, CDR2 SYDVKM. In DNA, the CDR3 is TGTGTGACGGGTGCGGGGTCCGCCTACGAGCAGTACTTC. This encodes CVTGAGSAYEQYF.

V usage is TRBV2 and J usage is TRBJ1-5; unclear D gene. The V end lost 5 bases, the J end lost 5 bases, and 16 bases lay between the germline ends. Germline values: CDR1 SNHLY, CDR2 FYNNEI. The length of the CDR3 is 15 residues. The CDR3 reads CASSFDRLLDQPQHF. The DNA for the CDR3 is TGTGCCAGCAGTTTTGACCGTCTATTAGATCAGCCCCAGCATTTT.

The chain is built from TRBV10-2 and TRBJ2-5; 10 positions agree with TRBD2. Germline V gene lookup returns CDR1 WSHSY and CDR2 SAAADI. The CDR3 spans 15 residues. The V gene end was trimmed by 6 bases and the J gene end by 5 bases; junction bases not matched to a gene: 9. The CDR3 sequence: CASSVPAGGRETQYF. CDR3 sequence (DNA): TGCGCCAGCAGCGTGCCAGCGGGAGGGAGGGAGACCCAGTACTTC.

This clonotype was detected a few times. The genes are TRBV19 and TRBJ1-2; D is undetermined. This CDR3 contains 13 residues. Germline V gene data show CDR1 as LNHDA and CDR2 as SQIVND (reference sequence). V lost 3 bases, J lost 8 bases, and 13 bases lay in between. CDR3 in DNA: TGTGCCAGTAGTATTGGTCGGCCGAACGGCTACACCTTC. Its translation: CASSIGRPNGYTF.